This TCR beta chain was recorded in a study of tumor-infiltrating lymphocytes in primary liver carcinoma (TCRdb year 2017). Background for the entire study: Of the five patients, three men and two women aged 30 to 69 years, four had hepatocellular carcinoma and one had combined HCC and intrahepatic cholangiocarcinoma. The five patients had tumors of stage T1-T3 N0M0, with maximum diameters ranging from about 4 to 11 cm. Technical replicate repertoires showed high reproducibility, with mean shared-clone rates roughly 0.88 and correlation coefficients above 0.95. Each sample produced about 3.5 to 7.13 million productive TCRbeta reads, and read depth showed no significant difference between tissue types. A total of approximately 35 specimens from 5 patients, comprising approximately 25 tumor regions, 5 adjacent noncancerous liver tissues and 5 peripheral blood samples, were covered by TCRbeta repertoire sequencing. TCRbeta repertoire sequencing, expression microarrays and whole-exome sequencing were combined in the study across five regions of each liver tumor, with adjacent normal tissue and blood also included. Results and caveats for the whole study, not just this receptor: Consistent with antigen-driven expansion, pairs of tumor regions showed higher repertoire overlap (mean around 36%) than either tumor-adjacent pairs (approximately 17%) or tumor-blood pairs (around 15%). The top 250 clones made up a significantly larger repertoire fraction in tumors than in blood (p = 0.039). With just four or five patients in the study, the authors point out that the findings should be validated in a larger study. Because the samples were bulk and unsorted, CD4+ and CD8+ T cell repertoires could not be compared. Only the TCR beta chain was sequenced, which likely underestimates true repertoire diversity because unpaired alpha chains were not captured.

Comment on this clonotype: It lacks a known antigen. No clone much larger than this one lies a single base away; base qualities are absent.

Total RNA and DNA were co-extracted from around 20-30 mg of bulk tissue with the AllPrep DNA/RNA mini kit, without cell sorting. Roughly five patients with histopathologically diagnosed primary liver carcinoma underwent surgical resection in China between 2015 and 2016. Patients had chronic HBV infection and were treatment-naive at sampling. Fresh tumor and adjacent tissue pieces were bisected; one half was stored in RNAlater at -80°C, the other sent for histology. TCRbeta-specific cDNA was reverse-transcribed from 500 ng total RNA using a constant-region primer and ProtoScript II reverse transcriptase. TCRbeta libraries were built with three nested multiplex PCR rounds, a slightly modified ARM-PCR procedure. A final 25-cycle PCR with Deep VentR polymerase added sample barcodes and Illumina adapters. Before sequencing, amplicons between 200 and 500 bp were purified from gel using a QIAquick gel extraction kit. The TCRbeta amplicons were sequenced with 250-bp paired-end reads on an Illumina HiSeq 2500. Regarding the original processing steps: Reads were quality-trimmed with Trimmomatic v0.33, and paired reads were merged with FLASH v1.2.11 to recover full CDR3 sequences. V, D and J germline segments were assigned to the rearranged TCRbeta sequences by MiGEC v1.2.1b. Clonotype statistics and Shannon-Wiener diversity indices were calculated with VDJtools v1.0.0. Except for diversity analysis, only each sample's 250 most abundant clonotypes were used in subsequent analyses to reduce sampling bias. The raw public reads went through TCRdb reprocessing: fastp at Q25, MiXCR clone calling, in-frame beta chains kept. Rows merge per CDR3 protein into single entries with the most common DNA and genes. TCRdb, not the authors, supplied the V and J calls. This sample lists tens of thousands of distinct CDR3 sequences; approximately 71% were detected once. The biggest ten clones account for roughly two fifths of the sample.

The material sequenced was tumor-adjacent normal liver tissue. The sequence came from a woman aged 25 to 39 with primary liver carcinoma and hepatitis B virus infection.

This receptor has the CDR3 CSVAYRRTFQETQYF. The DNA sequence reads TGCAGCGTTGCGTATAGACGGACGTTCCAAGAGACCCAGTACTTC. This receptor chain uses TRBV29-1 and TRBJ2-5; the D gene cannot be resolved reliably. Looking up the germline V gene yields CDR1 SQVTM and CDR2 ANQGSEA. The CDR3 holds 15 amino acids from the cysteine to the phenylalanine. Here the CDR3 DNA is all that survives: 45 bases in frame from base 1. V was cut back by 4 bases and J by 1 base, leaving a gap of 16 bases between them.